This T cell receptor beta chain is drawn from a study of beta chain features in type 1 diabetes. The investigators reverse transcribed all of the isolated RNA, so they sequenced expressed TCRB transcripts. TCRdb's copy holds only in-frame clones and misses some; the assay was immunoSEQ multiplex PCR. Of roughly 120,000 clones listed, approximately 39% are singletons. This clone was counted between two and nine times. Its antigen is not known. Study conclusions and caveats: In type 1 diabetes patients, VDJ junctions had fewer insertions; deletions at these junctions were more frequent.

Trimming pared 4 bases from V and 6 bases from J, leaving 14 bases between. The CDR3 consists of 14 residues. The germline CDR1 and CDR2 sequences are MDHEN and SYDVKM. Isolation of CD4+ naive, central memory, regulatory and stem cell-like memory cells was achieved by sorting via CD45RO/CCR7/CD25/CD127/CD95/CD27. Source material: stem cell memory CD4+ T cells from blood. This clonotype was obtained from a woman aged 18-29 years in good health. The V and J genes are TRBV28 and TRBJ2-3; D call uncertain. The CDR3 protein is CASSSGSPQDTQYF. In nucleotides, the CDR3 is TGTGCCAGCAGTTCAGGTTCCCCCCAGGATACGCAGTATTTT.